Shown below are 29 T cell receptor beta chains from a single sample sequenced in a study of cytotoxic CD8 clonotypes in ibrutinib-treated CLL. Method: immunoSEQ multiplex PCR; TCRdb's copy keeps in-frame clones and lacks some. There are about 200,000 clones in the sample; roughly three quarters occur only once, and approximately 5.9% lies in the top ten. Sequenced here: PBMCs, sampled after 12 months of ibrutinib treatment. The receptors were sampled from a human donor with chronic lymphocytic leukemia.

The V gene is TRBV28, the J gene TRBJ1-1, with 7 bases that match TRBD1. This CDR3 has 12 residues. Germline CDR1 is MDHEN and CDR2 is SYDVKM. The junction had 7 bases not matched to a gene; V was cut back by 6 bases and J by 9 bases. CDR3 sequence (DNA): TGTGCCAGCAGCCGCGGGACAGCTAAAGCTTTCTTT. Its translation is CASSRGTAKAFF.

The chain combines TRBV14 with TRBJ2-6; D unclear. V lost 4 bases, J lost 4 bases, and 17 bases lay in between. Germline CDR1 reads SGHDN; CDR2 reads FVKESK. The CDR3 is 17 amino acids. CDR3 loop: CASSRGKGRVGANVLTF. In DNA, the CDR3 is TGTGCCAGCAGCCGGGGTAAGGGAAGGGTCGGGGCCAACGTCCTGACTTTC. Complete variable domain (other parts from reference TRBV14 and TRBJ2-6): EAGVTQFPSHSVIEKGQTVTLRCDPISGHDNLYWYRRVMGKEIKFLLHFVKESKQDESGMPNNRFLAERTGGTYSTLKVQPAELEDSGVYFCASSRGKGRVGANVLTFGAGSRLTVL.

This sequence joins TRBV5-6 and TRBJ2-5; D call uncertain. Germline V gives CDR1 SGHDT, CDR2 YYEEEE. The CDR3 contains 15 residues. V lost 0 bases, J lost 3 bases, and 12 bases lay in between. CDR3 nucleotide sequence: TGTGCCAGCAGCTTGGGGCCTAGTCAGAAAGAGACCCAGTACTTC. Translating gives CASSLGPSQKETQYF.

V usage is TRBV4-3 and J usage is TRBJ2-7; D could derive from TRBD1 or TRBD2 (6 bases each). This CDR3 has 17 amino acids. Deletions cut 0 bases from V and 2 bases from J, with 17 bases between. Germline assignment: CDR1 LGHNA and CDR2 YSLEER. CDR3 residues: CASSQDVGASAAYEQYF. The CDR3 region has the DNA TGCGCCAGCAGCCAAGATGTGGGGGCTAGCGCTGCCTACGAGCAGTACTTC.

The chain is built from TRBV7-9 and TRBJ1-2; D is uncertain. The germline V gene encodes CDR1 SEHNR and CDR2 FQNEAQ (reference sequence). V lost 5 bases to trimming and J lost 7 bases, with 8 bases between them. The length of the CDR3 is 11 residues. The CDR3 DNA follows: TGTGCCAGCAGCCGCAGACTTGGCTACACCTTC. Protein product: CASSRRLGYTF.

Here the CDR3 DNA reads TGTGCCACCAGCCGGGACAGGGGAGAGACCCAGTACTTC. Protein sequence: CATSRDRGETQYF. This chain links TRBV15 with TRBJ2-5, with 10 bases that match TRBD1. After removal of 5 bases from V and 4 bases from J, the junction contained 1 base not matched to a gene. Germline-derived CDR1 and CDR2 are LNHNV and YYDKDF (reference sequence). The CDR3 runs 13 residues.

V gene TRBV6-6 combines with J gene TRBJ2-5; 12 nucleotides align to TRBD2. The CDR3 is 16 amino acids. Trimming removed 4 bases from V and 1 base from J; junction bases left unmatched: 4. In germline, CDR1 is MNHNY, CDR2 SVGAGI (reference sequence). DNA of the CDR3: TGTGCCAGCAGTTTCGGACTAGCGGGACGCCAAGAGACCCAGTACTTC. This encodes CASSFGLAGRQETQYF.

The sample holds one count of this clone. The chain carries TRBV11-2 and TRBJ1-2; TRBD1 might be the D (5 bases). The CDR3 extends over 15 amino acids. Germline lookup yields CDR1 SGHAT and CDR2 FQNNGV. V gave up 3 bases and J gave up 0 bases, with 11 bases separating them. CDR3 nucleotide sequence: TGTGCCAGCAGCTTCTCGGACACAGCTAACTATGGCTACACCTTC. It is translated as CASSFSDTANYGYTF.

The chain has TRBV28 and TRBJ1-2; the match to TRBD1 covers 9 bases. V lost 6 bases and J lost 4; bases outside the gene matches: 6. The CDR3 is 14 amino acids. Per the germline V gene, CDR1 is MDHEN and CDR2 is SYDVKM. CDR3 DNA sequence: TGTGCCAGCAGGCGTGGGACAGGGACCTATGGCTACACCTTC. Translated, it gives CASRRGTGTYGYTF.

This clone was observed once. CDR3 coding DNA: TGTGCCTGGAGTGCCTTGGGATCCTACTTTAAAAAAGCTTTCTTT. Amino acids: CAWSALGSYFKKAFF. The chain carries TRBV30 and TRBJ1-1; D unclear. This CDR3 region has 15 residues. Germline-derived CDR1 and CDR2 are GTSNPN and SVGIG (reference sequence). V shed 1 base and J shed 9 bases, with 21 bases lying between them.

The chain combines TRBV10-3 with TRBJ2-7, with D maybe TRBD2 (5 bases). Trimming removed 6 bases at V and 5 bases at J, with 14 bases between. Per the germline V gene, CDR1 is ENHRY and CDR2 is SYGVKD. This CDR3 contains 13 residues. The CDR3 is CAISRNQRDEQYF. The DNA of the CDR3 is TGTGCCATCAGCAGGAACCAGAGGGACGAGCAGTACTTC.

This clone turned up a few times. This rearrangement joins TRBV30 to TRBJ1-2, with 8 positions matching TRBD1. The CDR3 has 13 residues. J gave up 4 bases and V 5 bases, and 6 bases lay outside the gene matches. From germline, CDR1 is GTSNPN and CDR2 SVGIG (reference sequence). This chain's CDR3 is CAWGQGLGYGYTF. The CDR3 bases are TGTGCCTGGGGACAGGGTTTGGGCTATGGCTACACCTTC.

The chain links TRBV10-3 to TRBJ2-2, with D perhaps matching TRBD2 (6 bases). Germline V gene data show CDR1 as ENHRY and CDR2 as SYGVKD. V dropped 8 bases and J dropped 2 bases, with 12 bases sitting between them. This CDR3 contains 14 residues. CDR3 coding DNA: TGTGCCATCCTTAGCGGAGCAAACACCGGGGAGCTGTTTTTT. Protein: CAILSGANTGELFF.

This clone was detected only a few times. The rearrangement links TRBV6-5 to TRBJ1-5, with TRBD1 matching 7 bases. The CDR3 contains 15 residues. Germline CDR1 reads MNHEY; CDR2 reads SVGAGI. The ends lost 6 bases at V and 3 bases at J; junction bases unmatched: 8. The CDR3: CASRRGTDPNQPQHF. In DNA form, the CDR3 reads TGTGCCAGCAGACGGGGGACAGACCCCAATCAGCCCCAGCATTTT.

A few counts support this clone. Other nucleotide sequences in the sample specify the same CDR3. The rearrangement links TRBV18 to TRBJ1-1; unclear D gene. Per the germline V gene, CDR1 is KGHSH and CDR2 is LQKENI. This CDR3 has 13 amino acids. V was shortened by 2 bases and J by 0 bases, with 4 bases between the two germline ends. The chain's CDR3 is CASSPGLNTEAFF. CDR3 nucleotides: TGTGCCAGCTCACCAGGGTTGAACACTGAAGCTTTCTTT.

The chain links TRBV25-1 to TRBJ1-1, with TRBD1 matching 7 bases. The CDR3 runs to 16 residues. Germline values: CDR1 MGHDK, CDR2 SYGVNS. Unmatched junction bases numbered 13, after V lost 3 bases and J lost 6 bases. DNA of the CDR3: TGTGCCAGCAGTGACCATCGGACAGGTCTTAAAGCTGAAGCTTTCTTT. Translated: CASSDHRTGLKAEAFF.

The CDR3 region is CASSLEALNTEAFF. For the CDR3, the DNA is TGTGCCAGCAGCTTAGAGGCTCTGAACACTGAAGCTTTCTTT. V and J are TRBV7-3 and TRBJ1-1; D is uncertain. The CDR3 consists of 14 residues. Trimming pared 2 bases from V and 0 bases from J, leaving 7 bases between. Germline CDR1 reads SGHTA; CDR2 reads FQGTGA.

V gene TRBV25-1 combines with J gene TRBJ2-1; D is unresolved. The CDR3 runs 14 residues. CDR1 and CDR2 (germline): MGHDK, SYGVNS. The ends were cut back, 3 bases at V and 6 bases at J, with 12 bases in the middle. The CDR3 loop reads CASSDRTVLNEQFF. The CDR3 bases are TGTGCCAGCAGTGACCGGACGGTCCTCAATGAGCAGTTCTTC.

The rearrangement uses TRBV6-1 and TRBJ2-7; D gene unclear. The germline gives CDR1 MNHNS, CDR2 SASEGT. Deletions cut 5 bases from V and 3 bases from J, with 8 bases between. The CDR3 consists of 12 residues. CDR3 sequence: CASSRLLYEQYF. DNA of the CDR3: TGTGCCAGCAGTAGACTCCTCTACGAGCAGTACTTC.

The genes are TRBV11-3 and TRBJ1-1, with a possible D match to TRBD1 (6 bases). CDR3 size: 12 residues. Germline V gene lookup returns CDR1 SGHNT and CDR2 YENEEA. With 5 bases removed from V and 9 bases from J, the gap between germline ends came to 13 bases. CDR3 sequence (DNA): TGTGCCAGCAGCCCTCGGCAGGGGAAAGCTTTCTTT. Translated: CASSPRQGKAFF.

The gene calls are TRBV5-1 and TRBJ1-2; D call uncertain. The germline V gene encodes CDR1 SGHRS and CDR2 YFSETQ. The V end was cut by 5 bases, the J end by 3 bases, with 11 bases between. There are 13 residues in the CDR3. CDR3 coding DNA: TGCGCCAGCAGTCCCGACGGCGACTATGGCTACACCTTC. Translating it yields CASSPDGDYGYTF.

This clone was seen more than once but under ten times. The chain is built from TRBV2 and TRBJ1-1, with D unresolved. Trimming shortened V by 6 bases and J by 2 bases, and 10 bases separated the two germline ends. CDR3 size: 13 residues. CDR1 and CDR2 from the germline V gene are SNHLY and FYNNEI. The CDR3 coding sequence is TGTGCCAGCAGAGAATACACCAACACTGAAGCTTTCTTT. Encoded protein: CASREYTNTEAFF.

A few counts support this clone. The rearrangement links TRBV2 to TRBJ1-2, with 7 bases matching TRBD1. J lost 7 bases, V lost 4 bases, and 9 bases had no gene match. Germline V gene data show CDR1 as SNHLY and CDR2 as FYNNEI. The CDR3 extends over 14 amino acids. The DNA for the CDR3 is TGTGCCAGCAGTGTTGGGCAGGGGGTAATTGGCTACACCTTC. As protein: CASSVGQGVIGYTF.

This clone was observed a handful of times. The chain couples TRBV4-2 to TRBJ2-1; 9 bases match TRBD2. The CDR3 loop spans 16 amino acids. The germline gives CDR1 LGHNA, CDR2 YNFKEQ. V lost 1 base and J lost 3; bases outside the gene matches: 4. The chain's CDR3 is CASSQAPSGDYNEQFF. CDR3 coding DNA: TGTGCCAGCAGCCAAGCACCTAGCGGGGACTACAATGAGCAGTTCTTC.

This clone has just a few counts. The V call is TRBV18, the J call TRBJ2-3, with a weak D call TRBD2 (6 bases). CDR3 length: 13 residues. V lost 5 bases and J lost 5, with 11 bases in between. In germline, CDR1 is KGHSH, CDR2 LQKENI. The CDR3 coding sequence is TGTGCCAGCTCAAACTCGGGGGTAGATACGCAGTATTTT. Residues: CASSNSGVDTQYF.

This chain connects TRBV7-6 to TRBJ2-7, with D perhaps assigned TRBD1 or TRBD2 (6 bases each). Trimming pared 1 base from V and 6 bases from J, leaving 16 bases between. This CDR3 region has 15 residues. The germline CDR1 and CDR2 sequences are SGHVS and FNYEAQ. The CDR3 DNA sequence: TGTGCCAGCAGCTTAGGAGGGGAGGTGGGGGCCGAGCAGTACTTC. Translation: CASSLGGEVGAEQYF. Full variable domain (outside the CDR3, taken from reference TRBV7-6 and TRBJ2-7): GAGVSQSPRYKVTKRGQDVALRCDPISGHVSLYWYRQALGQGPEFLTYFNYEAQQDKSGLPNDRFSAERPEGSISTLTIQRTEQRDSAMYRCASSLGGEVGAEQYFGPGTRLTVT.

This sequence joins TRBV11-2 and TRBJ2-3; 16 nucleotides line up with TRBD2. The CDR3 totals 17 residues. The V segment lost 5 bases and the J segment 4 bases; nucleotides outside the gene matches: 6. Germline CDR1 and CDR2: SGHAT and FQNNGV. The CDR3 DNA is TGTGCCAGCAGCCCCGGGACTAGCGGGGGGGCCGCAGATACGCAGTATTTT. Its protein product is CASSPGTSGGAADTQYF. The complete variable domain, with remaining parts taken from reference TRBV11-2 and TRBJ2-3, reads EAGVAQSPRYKIIEKRQSVAFWCNPISGHATLYWYQQILGQGPKLLIQFQNNGVVDDSQLPKDRFSAERLKGVDSTLKIQPAKLEDSAVYLCASSPGTSGGAADTQYFGPGTRLTVL.

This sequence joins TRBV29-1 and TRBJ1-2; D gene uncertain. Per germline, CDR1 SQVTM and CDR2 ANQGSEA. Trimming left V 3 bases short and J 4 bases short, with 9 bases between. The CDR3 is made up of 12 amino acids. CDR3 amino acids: CSVEGGTYGYTF. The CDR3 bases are TGCAGCGTTGAGGGTGGAACCTATGGCTACACCTTC.

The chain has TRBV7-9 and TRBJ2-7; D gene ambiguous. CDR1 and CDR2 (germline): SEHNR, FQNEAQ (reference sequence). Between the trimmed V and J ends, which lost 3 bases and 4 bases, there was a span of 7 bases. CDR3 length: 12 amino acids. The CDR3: CASSLTLYEQYF. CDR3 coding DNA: TGTGCCAGCAGCTTGACTCTGTACGAGCAGTACTTC. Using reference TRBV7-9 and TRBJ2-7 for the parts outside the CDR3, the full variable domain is DTGVSQNPRHKITKRGQNVTFRCDPISEHNRLYWYRQTLGQGPEFLTYFQNEAQLEKSRLLSDRFSAERPKGSFSTLEIQRTEQGDSAMYLCASSLTLYEQYFGPGTRLTVT.